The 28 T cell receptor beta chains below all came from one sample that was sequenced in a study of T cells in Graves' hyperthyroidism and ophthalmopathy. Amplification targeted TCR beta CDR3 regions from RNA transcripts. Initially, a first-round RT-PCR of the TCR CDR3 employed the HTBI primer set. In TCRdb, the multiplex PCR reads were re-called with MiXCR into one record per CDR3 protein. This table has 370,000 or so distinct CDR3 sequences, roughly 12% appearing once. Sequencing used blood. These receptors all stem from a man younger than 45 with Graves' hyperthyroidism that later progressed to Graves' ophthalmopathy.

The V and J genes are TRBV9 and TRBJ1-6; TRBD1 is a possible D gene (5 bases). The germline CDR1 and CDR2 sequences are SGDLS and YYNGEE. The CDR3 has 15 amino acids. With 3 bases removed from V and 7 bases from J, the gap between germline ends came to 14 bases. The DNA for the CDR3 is TGTGCCAGCAGCGGTGGGGGGGAAGGCAATTCACCCCTCCACTTT. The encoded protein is CASSGGGEGNSPLHF.

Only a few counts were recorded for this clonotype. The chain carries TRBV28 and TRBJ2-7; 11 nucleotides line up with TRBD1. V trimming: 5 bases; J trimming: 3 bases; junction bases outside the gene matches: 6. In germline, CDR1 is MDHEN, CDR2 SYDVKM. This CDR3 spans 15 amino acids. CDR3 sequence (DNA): TGTGCCAGCAGTCCTCCGGGACAGGGGGACTACGAGCAGTACTTC. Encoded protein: CASSPPGQGDYEQYF.

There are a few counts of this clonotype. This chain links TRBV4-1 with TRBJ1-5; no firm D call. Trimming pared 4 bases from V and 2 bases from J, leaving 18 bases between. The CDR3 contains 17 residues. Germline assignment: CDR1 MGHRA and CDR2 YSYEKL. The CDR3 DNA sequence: TGCGCCAGCAGCCTTGTTGGAGGCATGTGGGGCAATCAGCCCCAGCATTTT. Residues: CASSLVGGMWGNQPQHF.

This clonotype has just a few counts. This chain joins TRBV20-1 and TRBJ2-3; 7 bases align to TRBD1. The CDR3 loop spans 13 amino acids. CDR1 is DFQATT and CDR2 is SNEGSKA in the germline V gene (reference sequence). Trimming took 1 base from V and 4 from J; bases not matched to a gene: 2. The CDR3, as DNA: TGCAGTGCTAGAGTTCAGGGGGCAGATACGCAGTATTTT. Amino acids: CSARVQGADTQYF.

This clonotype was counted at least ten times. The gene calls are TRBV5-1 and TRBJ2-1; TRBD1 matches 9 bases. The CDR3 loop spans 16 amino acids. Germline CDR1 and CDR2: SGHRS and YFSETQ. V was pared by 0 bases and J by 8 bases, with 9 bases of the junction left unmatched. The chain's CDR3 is CASSLVGTGHFHEQFF. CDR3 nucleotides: TGCGCCAGCAGCTTGGTAGGGACAGGGCATTTTCATGAGCAGTTCTTC.

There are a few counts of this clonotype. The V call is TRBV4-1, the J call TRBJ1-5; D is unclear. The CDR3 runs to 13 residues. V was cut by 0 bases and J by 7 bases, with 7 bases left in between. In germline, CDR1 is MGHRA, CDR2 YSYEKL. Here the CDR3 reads CASSQDRRQPQHF. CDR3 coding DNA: TGCGCCAGCAGCCAAGATAGGCGGCAGCCCCAGCATTTT.

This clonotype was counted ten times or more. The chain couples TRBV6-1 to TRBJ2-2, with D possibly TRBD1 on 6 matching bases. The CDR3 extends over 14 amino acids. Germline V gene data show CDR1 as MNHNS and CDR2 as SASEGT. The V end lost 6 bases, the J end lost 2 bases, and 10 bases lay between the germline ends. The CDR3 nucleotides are TGTGCCAGCAGCCAGACAGGCAACACCGGGGAGCTGTTTTTT. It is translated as CASSQTGNTGELFF.

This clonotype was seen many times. The CDR3 sequence: CASRGSETQYF. Written as DNA, the CDR3 is TGTGCCAGCAGGGGCTCAGAGACCCAGTACTTC. V gene TRBV28 combines with J gene TRBJ2-5; D uncertain. The CDR3 is 11 amino acids. The V and J ends lost 6 bases and 4 bases respectively, with 6 bases between them. Germline V CDR1 and CDR2: MDHEN, SYDVKM.

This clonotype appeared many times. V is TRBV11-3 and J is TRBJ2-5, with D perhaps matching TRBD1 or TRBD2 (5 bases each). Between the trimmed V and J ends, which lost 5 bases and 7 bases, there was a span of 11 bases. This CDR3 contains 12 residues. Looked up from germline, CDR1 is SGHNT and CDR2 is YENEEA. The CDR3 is CASSPTTGTQYF. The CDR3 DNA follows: TGTGCCAGCAGCCCGACTACAGGGACCCAGTACTTC.

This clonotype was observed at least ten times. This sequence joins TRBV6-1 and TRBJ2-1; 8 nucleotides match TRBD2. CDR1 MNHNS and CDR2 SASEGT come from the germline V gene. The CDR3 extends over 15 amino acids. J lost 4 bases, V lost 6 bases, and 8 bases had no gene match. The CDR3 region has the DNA TGTGCCAGCAGCCCCCGGGGGGGCTCGTACAATGAGCAGTTCTTC. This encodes CASSPRGGSYNEQFF.

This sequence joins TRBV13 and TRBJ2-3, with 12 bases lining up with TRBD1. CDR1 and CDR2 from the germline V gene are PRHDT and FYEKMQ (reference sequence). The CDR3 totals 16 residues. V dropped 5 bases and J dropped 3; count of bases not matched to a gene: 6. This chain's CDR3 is CASSPGTGGRTDTQYF. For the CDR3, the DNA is TGTGCCAGCAGCCCAGGGACAGGGGGCAGGACAGATACGCAGTATTTT.

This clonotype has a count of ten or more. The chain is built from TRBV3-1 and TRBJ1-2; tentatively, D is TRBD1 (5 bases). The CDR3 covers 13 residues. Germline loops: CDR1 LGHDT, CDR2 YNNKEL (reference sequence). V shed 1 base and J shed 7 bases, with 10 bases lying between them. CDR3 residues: CASSQGGRSGYTF. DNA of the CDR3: TGTGCCAGCAGCCAAGGGGGGAGGAGTGGCTACACCTTC.

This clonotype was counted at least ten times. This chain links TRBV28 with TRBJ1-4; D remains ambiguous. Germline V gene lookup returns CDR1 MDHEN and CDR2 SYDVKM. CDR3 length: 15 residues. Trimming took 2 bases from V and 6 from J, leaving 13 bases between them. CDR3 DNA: TGTGCCAGCAGTTTAAGGCAGAGATCATATGAAAAACTGTTTTTT. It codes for CASSLRQRSYEKLFF.

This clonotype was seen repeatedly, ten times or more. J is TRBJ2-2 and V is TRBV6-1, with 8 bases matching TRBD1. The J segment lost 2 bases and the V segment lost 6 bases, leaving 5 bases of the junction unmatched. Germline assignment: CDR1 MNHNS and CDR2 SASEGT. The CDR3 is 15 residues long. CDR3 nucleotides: TGTGCCAGCAGACCCGACAGGGGTAACACCGGGGAGCTGTTTTTT. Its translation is CASRPDRGNTGELFF.

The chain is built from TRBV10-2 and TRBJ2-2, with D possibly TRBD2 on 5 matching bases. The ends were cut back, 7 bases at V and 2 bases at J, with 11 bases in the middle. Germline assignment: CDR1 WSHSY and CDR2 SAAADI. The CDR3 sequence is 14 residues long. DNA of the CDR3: TGCGCCAGCACCGTTGAGGGAAACACCGGGGAGCTGTTTTTT. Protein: CASTVEGNTGELFF.

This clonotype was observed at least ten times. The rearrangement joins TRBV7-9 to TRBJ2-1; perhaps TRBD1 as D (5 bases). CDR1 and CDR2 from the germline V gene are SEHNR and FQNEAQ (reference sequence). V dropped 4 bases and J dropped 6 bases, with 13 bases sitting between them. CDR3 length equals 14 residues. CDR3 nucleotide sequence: TGTGCCAGCAGCTCGGAGACAGACCCCAATGAGCAGTTCTTC. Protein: CASSSETDPNEQFF.

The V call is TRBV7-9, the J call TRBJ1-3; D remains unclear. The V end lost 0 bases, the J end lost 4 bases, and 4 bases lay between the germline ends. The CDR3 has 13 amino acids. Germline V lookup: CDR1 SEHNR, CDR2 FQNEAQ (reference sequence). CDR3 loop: CASSLADGNTIYF. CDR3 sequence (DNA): TGTGCCAGCAGCTTAGCGGACGGAAACACCATATATTTT.

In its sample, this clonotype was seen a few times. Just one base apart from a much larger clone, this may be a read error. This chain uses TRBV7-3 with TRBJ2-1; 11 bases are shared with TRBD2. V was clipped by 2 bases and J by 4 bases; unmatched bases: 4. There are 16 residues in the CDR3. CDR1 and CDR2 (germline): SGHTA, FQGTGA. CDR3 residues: CASSLAPSGGYNEQFF. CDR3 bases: TGTGCCAGCAGCTTAGCGCCTAGCGGGGGGTACAATGAGCAGTTCTTC.

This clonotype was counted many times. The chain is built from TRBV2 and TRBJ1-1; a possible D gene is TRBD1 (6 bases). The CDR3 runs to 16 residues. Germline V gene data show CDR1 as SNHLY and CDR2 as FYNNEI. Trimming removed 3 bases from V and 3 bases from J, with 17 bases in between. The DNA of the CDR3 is TGTGCCAGCAGTGAGCCCCTACAGGGAGAGGACACTGAAGCTTTCTTT. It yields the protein CASSEPLQGEDTEAFF. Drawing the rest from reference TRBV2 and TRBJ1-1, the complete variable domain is EPEVTQTPSHQVTQMGQEVILRCVPISNHLYFYWYRQILGQKVEFLVSFYNNEISEKSEIFDDQFSVERPDGSNFTLKIRSTKLEDSAMYFCASSEPLQGEDTEAFFGQGTRLTVV.

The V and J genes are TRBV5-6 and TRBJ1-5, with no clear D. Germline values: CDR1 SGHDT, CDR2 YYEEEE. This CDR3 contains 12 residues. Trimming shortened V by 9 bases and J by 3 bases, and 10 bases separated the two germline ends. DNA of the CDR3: TGTGCCACGTCGAAGTCCAATCAGCCCCAGCATTTT. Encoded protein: CATSKSNQPQHF.

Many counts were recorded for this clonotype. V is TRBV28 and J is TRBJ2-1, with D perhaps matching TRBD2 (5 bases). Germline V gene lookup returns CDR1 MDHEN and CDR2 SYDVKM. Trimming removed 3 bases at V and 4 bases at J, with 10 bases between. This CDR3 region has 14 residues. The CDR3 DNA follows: TGTGCCAGCAGTTTCGTCCCGGGGTACAATGAGCAGTTCTTC. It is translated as CASSFVPGYNEQFF. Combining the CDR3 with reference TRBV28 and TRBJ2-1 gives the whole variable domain DVKVTQSSRYLVKRTGEKVFLECVQDMDHENMFWYRQDPGLGLRLIYFSYDVKMKEKGDIPEGYSVSREKKERFSLILESASTNQTSMYLCASSFVPGYNEQFFGPGTRLTVL.

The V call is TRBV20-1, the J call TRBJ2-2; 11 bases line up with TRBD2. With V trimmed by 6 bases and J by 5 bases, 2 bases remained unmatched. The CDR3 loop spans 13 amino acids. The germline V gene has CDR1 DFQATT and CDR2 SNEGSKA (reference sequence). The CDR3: CSAASGGTGELFF. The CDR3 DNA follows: TGCAGTGCAGCTAGCGGGGGGACCGGGGAGCTGTTTTTT.

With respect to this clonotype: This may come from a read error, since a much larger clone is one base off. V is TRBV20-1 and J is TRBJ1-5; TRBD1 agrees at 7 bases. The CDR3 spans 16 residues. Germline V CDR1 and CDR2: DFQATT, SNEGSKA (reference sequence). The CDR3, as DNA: TGCAGTGCTCGGGACCCGTTTGGAGGGGGCAAGCAGCCCCAGCATTTT. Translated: CSARDPFGGGKQPQHF.

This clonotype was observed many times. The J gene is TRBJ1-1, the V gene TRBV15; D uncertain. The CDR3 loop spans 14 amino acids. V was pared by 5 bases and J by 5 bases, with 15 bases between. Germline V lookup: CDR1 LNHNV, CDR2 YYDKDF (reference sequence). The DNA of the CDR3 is TGTGCCACCAGCCCTCTACACGAGACAACTGAAGCTTTCTTT. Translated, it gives CATSPLHETTEAFF.

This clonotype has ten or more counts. CDR3 DNA sequence: TGTGCCAGCAGGGATCCGGGACTAGCGGTTTACAATGAGCAGTTCTTC. Residues: CASRDPGLAVYNEQFF. The chain combines TRBV12-3 or TRBV12-4 with TRBJ2-1, with 11 bases that match TRBD2. The CDR3 is made up of 16 amino acids. J gave up 4 bases and V 6 bases, and 8 bases lay outside the gene matches.

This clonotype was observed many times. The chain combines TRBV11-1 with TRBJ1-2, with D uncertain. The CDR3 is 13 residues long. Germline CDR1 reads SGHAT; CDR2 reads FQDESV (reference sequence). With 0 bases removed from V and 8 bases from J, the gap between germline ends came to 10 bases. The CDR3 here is CASSLAEGLGYTF. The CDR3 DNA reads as TGTGCCAGCAGCTTAGCCGAAGGCCTCGGCTACACCTTC.

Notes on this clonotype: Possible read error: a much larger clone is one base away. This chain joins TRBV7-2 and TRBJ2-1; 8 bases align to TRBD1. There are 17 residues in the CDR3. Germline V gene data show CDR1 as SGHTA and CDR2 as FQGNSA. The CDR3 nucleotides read TGTGCCAGCAGCCCCCGACAGGGGCTTCTCTCCTACAATGAGCAGTCCTTC. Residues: CASSPRQGLLSYNEQSF.

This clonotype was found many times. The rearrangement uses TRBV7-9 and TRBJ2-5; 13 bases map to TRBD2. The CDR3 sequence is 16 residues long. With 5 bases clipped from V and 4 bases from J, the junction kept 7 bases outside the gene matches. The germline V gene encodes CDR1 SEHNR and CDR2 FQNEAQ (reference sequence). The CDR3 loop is CASSPTSGGALETQYF. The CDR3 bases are TGTGCCAGCAGCCCCACTAGCGGGGGGGCGCTAGAGACCCAGTACTTC. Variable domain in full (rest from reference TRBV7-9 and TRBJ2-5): DTGVSQNPRHKITKRGQNVTFRCDPISEHNRLYWYRQTLGQGPEFLTYFQNEAQLEKSRLLSDRFSAERPKGSFSTLEIQRTEQGDSAMYLCASSPTSGGALETQYFGPGTRLLVL.